This T cell receptor (beta chain) was sequenced during a study of identical twins. TCRdb fed the 5' RACE reads into MiXCR, producing one record per CDR3 protein. Found here are 510,000 or so distinct CDR3 sequences, 13% to 15% of them singletons; the top ten hold around 0.48%. The sample was also linked to a second study, of yellow fever vaccine responses in identical twins.

Sequenced material: CD4+ T cells sorted from blood. The origin of this receptor is a woman aged 18-29 years in good health.

The CDR3 sequence: CASSLGLAGVVDTQYF. In DNA form, the CDR3 reads TGTGCCAGCAGTTTAGGACTAGCGGGAGTAGTAGATACGCAGTATTTT. The V call is TRBV12-3 or TRBV12-4, the J call TRBJ2-3; 12 nucleotides match TRBD2. This CDR3 has 16 amino acids. J gave up 5 bases and V 1 base, and 4 bases lay outside the gene matches.